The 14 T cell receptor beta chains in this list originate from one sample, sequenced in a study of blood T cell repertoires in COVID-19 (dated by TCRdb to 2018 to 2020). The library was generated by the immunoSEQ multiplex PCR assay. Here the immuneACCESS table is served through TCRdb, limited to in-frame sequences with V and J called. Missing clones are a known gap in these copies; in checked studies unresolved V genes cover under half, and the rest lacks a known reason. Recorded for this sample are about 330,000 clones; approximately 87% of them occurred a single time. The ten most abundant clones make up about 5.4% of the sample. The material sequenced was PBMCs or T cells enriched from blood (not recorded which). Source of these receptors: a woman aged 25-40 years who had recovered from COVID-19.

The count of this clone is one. The CDR3 region is CASEDRSYEQYF. The CDR3 nucleotides read TGTGCCAGCGAGGACAGATCCTACGAGCAGTACTTC. The V call is TRBV2, the J call TRBJ2-7; possible D gene TRBD1, 6 bases. V was pared by 8 bases and J by 1 base, with 9 bases between. CDR1 is SNHLY, CDR2 FYNNEI, per germline. The CDR3 runs 12 residues.

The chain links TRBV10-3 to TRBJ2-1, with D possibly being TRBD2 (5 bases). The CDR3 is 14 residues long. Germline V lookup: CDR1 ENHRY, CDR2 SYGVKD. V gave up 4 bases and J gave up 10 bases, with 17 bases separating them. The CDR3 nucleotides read TGTGCCATCAGTGCCTCGGGCGAAGGCGGGGAGCAGTTCTTC. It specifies CAISASGEGGEQFF.

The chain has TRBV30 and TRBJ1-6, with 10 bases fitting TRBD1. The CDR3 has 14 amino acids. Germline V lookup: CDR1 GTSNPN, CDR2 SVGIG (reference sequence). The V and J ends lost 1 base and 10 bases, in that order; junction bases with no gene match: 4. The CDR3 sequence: CAWSAGQGFSPLHF. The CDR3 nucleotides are TGTGCCTGGAGTGCGGGACAGGGGTTCTCACCCCTCCACTTT.

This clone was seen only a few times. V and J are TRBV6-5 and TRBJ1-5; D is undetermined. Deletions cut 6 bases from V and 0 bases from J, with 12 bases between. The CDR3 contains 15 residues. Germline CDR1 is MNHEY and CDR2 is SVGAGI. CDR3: CASSLSDYSNQPQHF. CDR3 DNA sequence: TGTGCCAGCAGCTTGTCAGATTATAGCAATCAGCCCCAGCATTTT.

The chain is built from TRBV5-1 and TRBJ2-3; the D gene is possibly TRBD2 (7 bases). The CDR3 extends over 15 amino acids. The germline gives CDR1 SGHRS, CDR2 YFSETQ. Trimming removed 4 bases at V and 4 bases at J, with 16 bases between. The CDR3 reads CASSGLGGAADTQYF. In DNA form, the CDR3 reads TGCGCCAGCAGCGGCTTGGGGGGGGCCGCAGATACGCAGTATTTT.

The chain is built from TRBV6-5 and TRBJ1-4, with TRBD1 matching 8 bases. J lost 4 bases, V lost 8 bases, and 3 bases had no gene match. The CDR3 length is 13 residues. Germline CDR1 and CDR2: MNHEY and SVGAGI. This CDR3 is CASDRGLNEKLFF. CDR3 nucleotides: TGTGCCAGCGACAGGGGTCTTAATGAAAAACTGTTTTTT.

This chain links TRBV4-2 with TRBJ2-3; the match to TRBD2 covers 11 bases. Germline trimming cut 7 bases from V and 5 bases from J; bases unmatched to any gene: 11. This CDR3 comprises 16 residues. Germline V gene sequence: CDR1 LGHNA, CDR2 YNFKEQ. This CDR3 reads CASTRRSGGAGDTQYF. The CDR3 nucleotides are TGTGCCAGCACCCGCCGTAGCGGGGGGGCCGGAGATACGCAGTATTTT.

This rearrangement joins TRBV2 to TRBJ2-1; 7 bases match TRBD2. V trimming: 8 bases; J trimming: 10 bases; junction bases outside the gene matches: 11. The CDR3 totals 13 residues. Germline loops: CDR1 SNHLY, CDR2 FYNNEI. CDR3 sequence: CASYRDYGMEQFF. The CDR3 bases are TGTGCCAGCTACCGGGACTACGGGATGGAGCAGTTCTTC. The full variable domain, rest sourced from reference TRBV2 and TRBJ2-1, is EPEVTQTPSHQVTQMGQEVILRCVPISNHLYFYWYRQILGQKVEFLVSFYNNEISEKSEIFDDQFSVERPDGSNFTLKIRSTKLEDSAMYFCASYRDYGMEQFFGPGTRLTVL.

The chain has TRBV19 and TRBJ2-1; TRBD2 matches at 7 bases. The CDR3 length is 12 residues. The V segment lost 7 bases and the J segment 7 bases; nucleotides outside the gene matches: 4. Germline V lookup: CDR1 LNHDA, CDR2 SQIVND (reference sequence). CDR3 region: CASTPSGNEQFF. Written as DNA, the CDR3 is TGTGCCAGTACCCCTAGCGGAAATGAGCAGTTCTTC.

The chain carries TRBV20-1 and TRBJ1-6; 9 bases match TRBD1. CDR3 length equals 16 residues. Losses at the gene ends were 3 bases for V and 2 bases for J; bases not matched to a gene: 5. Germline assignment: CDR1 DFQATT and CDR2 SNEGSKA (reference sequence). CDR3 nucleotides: TGCAGTGCTAGTCCCAGGACAGGGGCCTATAATTCACCCCTCCACTTT. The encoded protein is CSASPRTGAYNSPLHF.

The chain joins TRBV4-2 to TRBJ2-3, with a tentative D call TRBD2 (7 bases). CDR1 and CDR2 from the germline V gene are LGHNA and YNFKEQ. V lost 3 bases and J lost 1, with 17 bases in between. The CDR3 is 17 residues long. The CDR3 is CASSHTGRGRGTDTQYF. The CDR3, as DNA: TGTGCCAGCAGCCATACGGGGCGGGGGCGGGGCACAGATACGCAGTATTTT.

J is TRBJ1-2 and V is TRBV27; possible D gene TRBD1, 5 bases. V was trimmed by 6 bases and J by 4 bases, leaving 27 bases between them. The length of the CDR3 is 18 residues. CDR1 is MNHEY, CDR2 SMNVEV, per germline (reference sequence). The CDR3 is CASSLHSLSSTGGYGYTF. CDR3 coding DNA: TGTGCCAGCAGCCTCCATTCTCTTAGCTCAACGGGGGGCTATGGCTACACCTTC.

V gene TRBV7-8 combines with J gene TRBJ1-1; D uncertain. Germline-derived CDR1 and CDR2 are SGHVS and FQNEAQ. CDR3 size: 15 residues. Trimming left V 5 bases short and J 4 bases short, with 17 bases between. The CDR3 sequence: CASSPDPSWATEAFF. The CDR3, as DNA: TGTGCCAGCAGCCCAGACCCCTCCTGGGCCACTGAAGCTTTCTTT.

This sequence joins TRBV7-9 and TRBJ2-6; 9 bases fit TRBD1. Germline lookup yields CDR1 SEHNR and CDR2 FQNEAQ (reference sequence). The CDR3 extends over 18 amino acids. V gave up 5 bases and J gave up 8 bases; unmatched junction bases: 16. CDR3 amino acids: CASSAGEGITGGSNVLTF. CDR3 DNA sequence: TGTGCCAGCAGCGCAGGGGAGGGGATAACAGGGGGCTCCAACGTCCTGACTTTC.